These 10 T cell receptor beta chains came from one sample sequenced in a study of chemoradiotherapy in HPV16-positive cancers. Generated by immunoSEQ multiplex PCR, the TCRdb table keeps only in-frame clones and is missing some. The sample includes about 67,000 clones, roughly 90% seen only once; the top ten take more than 3.5%. Sample: blood, taken from a patient who underwent chemoradiotherapy. The receptors come from a human donor with HPV-associated anogenital cancer.

This clone appeared a few times. The genes are TRBV19 and TRBJ1-5; possible D gene TRBD1, 5 bases. V was trimmed by 6 bases and J by 9 bases, leaving 15 bases between them. Germline CDR1 LNHDA, CDR2 SQIVND (reference sequence). The CDR3 is made up of 13 amino acids. CDR3 region: CASSRDHGGPQHF. The CDR3 DNA sequence: TGTGCCAGTAGCCGGGACCACGGTGGGCCCCAGCATTTT.

This clone was observed a single time. The J gene is TRBJ1-5, the V gene TRBV11-3; TRBD1 aligns across 9 bases. The CDR3 loop spans 17 amino acids. Germline V CDR1 and CDR2: SGHNT, YENEEA. Unmatched junction bases numbered 11, after V lost 4 bases and J lost 4 bases. This CDR3 is CASSSDRGKGVNQPQHF. The CDR3 DNA sequence: TGTGCCAGCAGCTCGGACAGGGGAAAGGGGGTGAATCAGCCCCAGCATTTT.

J is TRBJ1-1 and V is TRBV6-5; a weak D match, TRBD1 (5 bases). There are 14 residues in the CDR3. Germline lookup yields CDR1 MNHEY and CDR2 SVGAGI. V was cut by 6 bases and J by 1 base, with 12 bases left in between. CDR3 bases: TGTGCCAGCAGCCCGCAACAGGCGAACACTGAAGCTTTCTTT. Residues: CASSPQQANTEAFF.

This clone was seen just once. This chain uses TRBV6-1 with TRBJ2-5; D is possibly TRBD2 (6 bases). This CDR3 is 14 amino acids long. V shed 6 bases and J shed 13 bases, with 24 bases lying between them. Germline CDR1 is MNHNS and CDR2 is SASEGT. The CDR3 coding sequence is TGTGCCAGCAGGGTACTAGCCCACGACACCCCGGGGTACTTC. It translates to CASRVLAHDTPGYF.

The chain is built from TRBV6-1 and TRBJ1-2; 9 nucleotides match TRBD1. After removal of 2 bases from V and 5 bases from J, the junction contained 3 bases not matched to a gene. This CDR3 is built from 14 residues. Germline V gives CDR1 MNHNS, CDR2 SASEGT. The CDR3 loop reads CASSEWDRVYGYTF. Written as DNA, the CDR3 is TGTGCCAGCAGTGAATGGGACAGGGTGTATGGCTACACCTTC.

This clone was recorded only once. The chain couples TRBV4-2 to TRBJ2-1, with unresolved D. V shed 4 bases and J shed 5 bases, with 9 bases lying between them. CDR3 length: 13 residues. CDR1 and CDR2 (germline): LGHNA, YNFKEQ. Here the CDR3 DNA reads TGTGCCAGCAGCCCCGTACCCAACAATGAGCAGTTCTTC. Translated, it gives CASSPVPNNEQFF.

V is TRBV7-3 and J is TRBJ2-2; D may be TRBD2 (7 bases). The CDR3 extends over 15 amino acids. Trimming stripped 5 bases from V and 1 base from J, with 11 bases between. Germline assignment: CDR1 SGHTA and CDR2 FQGTGA. CDR3 nucleotides: TGTGCCAGCAGCCGCGGGGGCGAGAACACCGGGGAGCTGTTTTTT. Amino acids: CASSRGGENTGELFF.

The chain recombines TRBV27 with TRBJ2-3; 7 bases are a match to TRBD1. Losses at the gene ends were 2 bases for V and 3 bases for J; bases not matched to a gene: 5. Per the germline V gene, CDR1 is MNHEY and CDR2 is SMNVEV (reference sequence). The CDR3 covers 15 residues. The CDR3 sequence: CASSLKTGVTDTQYF. As DNA, the CDR3 is TGTGCCAGCAGTTTAAAAACAGGGGTGACAGATACGCAGTATTTT.

This chain uses TRBV14 with TRBJ2-3; the D call may be TRBD1 or TRBD2 (5 bases each). Trimming pared 2 bases from V and 2 bases from J, leaving 20 bases between. In germline, CDR1 is SGHDN, CDR2 FVKESK. This CDR3 comprises 18 residues. CDR3 amino acids: CASSQTRGGRAYTDTQYF. The CDR3 DNA follows: TGTGCCAGCAGCCAAACTAGGGGCGGGCGAGCCTACACAGATACGCAGTATTTT. Combining the CDR3 with reference TRBV14 and TRBJ2-3 gives the whole variable domain EAGVTQFPSHSVIEKGQTVTLRCDPISGHDNLYWYRRVMGKEIKFLLHFVKESKQDESGMPNNRFLAERTGGTYSTLKVQPAELEDSGVYFCASSQTRGGRAYTDTQYFGPGTRLTVL.

The chain couples TRBV5-1 to TRBJ2-3; 9 bases map to TRBD1. V dropped 1 base and J dropped 2; count of bases not matched to a gene: 8. Looked up from germline, CDR1 is SGHRS and CDR2 is YFSETQ. The CDR3 is 17 residues long. CDR3 sequence reads: CASSLLQTGGTTDTQYF. CDR3 nucleotides: TGCGCCAGCAGCTTGCTCCAGACAGGGGGAACCACAGATACGCAGTATTTT.